Shown below are 23 T cell receptor beta chains from a single sample sequenced in a study of T cell changes during pregnancy in multiple sclerosis (dated by TCRdb to between 2017 and 2020). Library method: the immunoSEQ multiplex PCR assay. This is the immuneACCESS table as TCRdb keeps it, with only in-frame sequences that have V and J called. A part of the clones is gone; compared with another copy, unresolved V genes explain less than half, and the rest is unexplained. Within this sample are some 130,000 clones, with 96% of them counted one time only. 0.44% of the sample is in the top ten clones. The material was peripheral blood, obtained after pregnancy. Every receptor here comes from a female donor with multiple sclerosis, enrolled in a pregnancy study.

This rearrangement joins TRBV28 to TRBJ2-1; the match to TRBD1 covers 8 bases. V lost 4 bases to trimming and J lost 4 bases; unmatched junction nucleotides: 3. Germline CDR1 reads MDHEN; CDR2 reads SYDVKM. The CDR3 extends over 14 amino acids. The CDR3 DNA follows: TGTGCCAGCAGTTACAGGGGGTTATACAATGAGCAGTTCTTC. This codes for CASSYRGLYNEQFF.

V and J are TRBV11-1 and TRBJ2-1; 10 nucleotides line up with TRBD1. The CDR3 runs 15 residues. Trimming at V came to 3 bases and at J to 6 bases, leaving 5 bases not matched to a gene. Germline CDR1 reads SGHAT; CDR2 reads FQDESV (reference sequence). The CDR3 protein is CASSFRDRGPNEQFF. DNA for the CDR3: TGTGCCAGCAGCTTCCGGGACAGGGGTCCCAATGAGCAGTTCTTC.

The CDR3 is CASSFATGGFGDTQYF. The CDR3 DNA sequence: TGTGCCAGCAGCTTCGCGACAGGGGGCTTTGGAGATACGCAGTATTTT. The V and J genes are TRBV9 and TRBJ2-3; 10 bases agree with TRBD1. With V trimmed by 4 bases and J by 5 bases, 10 bases remained unmatched. Germline loops: CDR1 SGDLS, CDR2 YYNGEE. The CDR3 is 16 residues long.

The chain recombines TRBV18 with TRBJ2-3; D is undetermined. Germline-derived CDR1 and CDR2 are KGHSH and LQKENI. With 4 bases removed from V and 2 bases from J, the gap between germline ends came to 4 bases. This CDR3 comprises 12 residues. DNA of the CDR3: TGTGCCAGCTCACTAAACACAGATACGCAGTATTTT. Its protein product is CASSLNTDTQYF.

The chain couples TRBV19 to TRBJ2-2; possibly TRBD2 for D (6 bases). Trimming stripped 8 bases from V and 4 bases from J, with 17 bases between. Germline lookup yields CDR1 LNHDA and CDR2 SQIVND (reference sequence). CDR3 length equals 15 residues. CDR3 DNA sequence: TGTGCCAGTTCTACCCCCGGGGGAAGCACCGGGGAGCTGTTTTTT. It is translated as CASSTPGGSTGELFF.

This clone was observed a single time. The rearrangement links TRBV27 to TRBJ2-1, with D tentatively TRBD1 (5 bases). Germline lookup yields CDR1 MNHEY and CDR2 SMNVEV (reference sequence). V was trimmed by 6 bases and J by 1 base, leaving 19 bases between them. CDR3 length equals 17 residues. Here the CDR3 DNA reads TGTGCCAGCAGGCCCCGGGCTTGGGCAGGGTCCTACAATGAGCAGTTCTTC. Translating it yields CASRPRAWAGSYNEQFF.

This chain links TRBV6-6 with TRBJ2-7, with D possibly TRBD2 on 5 matching bases. Trimming left V 0 bases short and J 2 bases short, with 8 bases between. Germline loops: CDR1 MNHNY, CDR2 SVGAGI (reference sequence). The CDR3 is 14 amino acids. The CDR3, as DNA: TGTGCCAGCAGTTACTCTGAGCGGCCCTACGAGCAGTACTTC. Amino acid sequence: CASSYSERPYEQYF.

The CDR3 DNA reads as TGCGCCAGTTACGGCCAAGATCCTAGCGGGGCGCCAGATACGCAGTATTTT. It encodes CASYGQDPSGAPDTQYF. The chain joins TRBV4-1 to TRBJ2-3; TRBD2 agrees at 9 bases. V shed 9 bases and J 4 bases; nucleotides not matched to a gene: 17. Germline lookup yields CDR1 MGHRA and CDR2 YSYEKL. The CDR3 is 17 amino acids.

The rearrangement uses TRBV7-9 and TRBJ2-7; 9 positions agree with TRBD1. The CDR3 length is 15 residues. Germline loops: CDR1 SEHNR, CDR2 FQNEAQ (reference sequence). V lost 5 bases and J lost 2; bases outside the gene matches: 7. The CDR3 nucleotides are TGTGCCAGCAGCCCACGGACAGGGGAAACCTACGAGCAGTACTTC. Its translation is CASSPRTGETYEQYF.

The chain is built from TRBV27 and TRBJ2-7; a weak D match, TRBD1 (5 bases). Germline values: CDR1 MNHEY, CDR2 SMNVEV (reference sequence). Trimming stripped 4 bases from V and 4 bases from J, with 8 bases between. The CDR3 is made up of 12 amino acids. The CDR3 is CASSSRTYEQYF. The CDR3 region has the DNA TGTGCCAGCAGTTCCCGGACATACGAGCAGTACTTC.

CDR3 sequence (DNA): TGTGCCAGCAGCTGGACAGGTGGAGCCACTGAAGCTTTCTTT. Its translation: CASSWTGGATEAFF. The chain employs TRBV5-4 and TRBJ1-1, with 7 bases matching TRBD1. The V segment lost 3 bases and the J segment 4 bases; nucleotides outside the gene matches: 6. Germline V lookup: CDR1 SGHNT, CDR2 YYREEE (reference sequence). The CDR3 contains 14 residues.

J is TRBJ2-7 and V is TRBV29-1; 8 bases are shared with TRBD2. After removal of 3 bases from V and 2 bases from J, the junction contained 3 bases not matched to a gene. Germline V gene lookup returns CDR1 SQVTM and CDR2 ANQGSEA. CDR3 length equals 13 residues. The CDR3 sequence: CSVELAGTYEQYF. DNA of the CDR3: TGCAGCGTTGAGTTAGCGGGAACCTACGAGCAGTACTTC.

The V and J genes are TRBV7-2 and TRBJ2-1; TRBD2 aligns across 9 bases. V lost 5 bases, J lost 5 bases, and 7 bases stayed unmatched. Germline lookup yields CDR1 SGHTA and CDR2 FQGNSA. The CDR3 extends over 15 amino acids. The CDR3 sequence: CASSVLAGVHNEQFF. In DNA form, the CDR3 reads TGTGCCAGCAGCGTCTTAGCGGGAGTTCACAATGAGCAGTTCTTC.

The chain uses TRBV28 and TRBJ2-7, with D unclear. Trimming took 7 bases from V and 1 from J, leaving 11 bases between them. The CDR3 length is 13 residues. Germline V gene data show CDR1 as MDHEN and CDR2 as SYDVKM. The CDR3 loop reads CASTAPASYEQYF. The DNA for the CDR3 is TGTGCCAGCACCGCGCCCGCATCCTACGAGCAGTACTTC. Supplemented by reference TRBV28 and TRBJ2-7, the full variable domain reads DVKVTQSSRYLVKRTGEKVFLECVQDMDHENMFWYRQDPGLGLRLIYFSYDVKMKEKGDIPEGYSVSREKKERFSLILESASTNQTSMYLCASTAPASYEQYFGPGTRLTVT.

This chain joins TRBV14 and TRBJ2-7, with a possible D match to TRBD1 (7 bases). V lost 2 bases and J lost 2, with 13 bases in between. Germline loops: CDR1 SGHDN, CDR2 FVKESK. The CDR3 totals 15 residues. DNA for the CDR3: TGTGCCAGCAGCCAACGGCGGGACAGAGCCTACGAGCAGTACTTC. Translation gives CASSQRRDRAYEQYF.

The table lists this clone with a count of one. The chain is built from TRBV25-1 and TRBJ2-7; D may be TRBD1 (6 bases). Between the trimmed V and J ends, which lost 3 bases and 2 bases, there was a span of 17 bases. The CDR3 length is 16 residues. Germline CDR1 MGHDK, CDR2 SYGVNS. This CDR3 is CASSDWGRQETYEQYF. The CDR3 DNA follows: TGTGCCAGCAGTGACTGGGGGCGGCAGGAAACCTACGAGCAGTACTTC.

J is TRBJ1-2 and V is TRBV28; 7 nucleotides line up with TRBD1. With 5 bases clipped from V and 8 bases from J, the junction kept 32 bases outside the gene matches. The CDR3 has 21 residues. In germline, CDR1 is MDHEN, CDR2 SYDVKM. The CDR3 sequence is CASSPQGTDHTTIYDGVGYTF. Written as DNA, the CDR3 is TGTGCCAGCAGTCCCCAGGGGACAGACCACACTACAATCTATGACGGGGTGGGCTACACCTTC.

The chain is built from TRBV28 and TRBJ1-2; weak D call: TRBD1 (5 bases). CDR3 size: 15 residues. The V and J ends lost 7 bases and 5 bases respectively, with 20 bases between them. CDR1 is MDHEN and CDR2 is SYDVKM in the germline V gene. The CDR3 sequence: CASTMWYRGLYGYTF. Here the CDR3 DNA reads TGTGCCAGCACCATGTGGTATAGGGGCTTATATGGCTACACCTTC.

This chain connects TRBV6-5 to TRBJ1-1, with D uncertain. This CDR3 is built from 15 residues. Deletions cut 6 bases from V and 7 bases from J, with 21 bases between. From germline, CDR1 is MNHEY and CDR2 SVGAGI. CDR3 sequence (DNA): TGTGCCAGCAGACACACCGCGGGGTCGAAGATTGAAGCTTTCTTT. Translating it yields CASRHTAGSKIEAFF.

The genes are TRBV27 and TRBJ1-1; D gene ambiguous. CDR1 is MNHEY, CDR2 SMNVEV, per germline (reference sequence). Trimming took off 8 bases at V and 8 bases at J, with 15 bases between the two ends. The CDR3 totals 12 residues. The DNA of the CDR3 is TGTGCCAGCGGCTGGTTCGGGAACGAAGCTTTCTTT. It yields the protein CASGWFGNEAFF.

The rearrangement uses TRBV5-1 and TRBJ1-2, with TRBD1 matching over 8 bases. Germline values: CDR1 SGHRS, CDR2 YFSETQ. The J segment lost 2 bases and the V segment lost 4 bases, leaving 4 bases of the junction unmatched. CDR3 length: 14 residues. The CDR3 coding sequence is TGCGCCAGCAGCGGACAGGGAGGGAACTATGGCTACACCTTC. It yields the protein CASSGQGGNYGYTF.

The chain uses TRBV25-1 and TRBJ2-5; D is unclear. The V and J ends lost 2 bases and 4 bases respectively, with 11 bases between them. The CDR3 extends over 14 amino acids. The V gene's germline CDR1 is MGHDK and CDR2 SYGVNS. DNA for the CDR3: TGTGCCAGCAGTGAACCCCGAGGTCGAGAGACCCAGTACTTC. Amino acid sequence: CASSEPRGRETQYF. The entire variable domain, with the rest obtained from reference TRBV25-1 and TRBJ2-5, is as follows: EADIYQTPRYLVIGTGKKITLECSQTMGHDKMYWYQQDPGMELHLIHYSYGVNSTEKGDLSSESTVSRIRTEHFPLTLESARPSHTSQYLCASSEPRGRETQYFGPGTRLLVL.

This clone has a single count. The gene calls are TRBV6-1 and TRBJ2-7; 8 bases fit TRBD1. This CDR3 is 14 amino acids long. With 5 bases clipped from V and 4 bases from J, the junction kept 7 bases outside the gene matches. Germline V lookup: CDR1 MNHNS, CDR2 SASEGT. The CDR3 loop is CASSNRDRSYEQYF. The CDR3 bases are TGTGCCAGCAGTAACCGGGACAGGTCTTACGAGCAGTACTTC.